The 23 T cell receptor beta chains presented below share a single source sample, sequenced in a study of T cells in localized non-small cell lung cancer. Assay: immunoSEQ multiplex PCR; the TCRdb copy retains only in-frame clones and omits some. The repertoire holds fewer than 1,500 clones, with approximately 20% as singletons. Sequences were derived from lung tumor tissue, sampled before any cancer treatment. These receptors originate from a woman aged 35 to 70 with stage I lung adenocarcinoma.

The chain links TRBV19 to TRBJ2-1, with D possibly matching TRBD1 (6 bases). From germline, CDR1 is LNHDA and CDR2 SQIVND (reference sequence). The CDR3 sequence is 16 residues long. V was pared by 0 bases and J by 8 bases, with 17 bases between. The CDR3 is CASSIDLSPGADEQFF. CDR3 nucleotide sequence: TGTGCCAGTAGTATAGACCTCTCTCCAGGGGCCGATGAGCAGTTCTTC.

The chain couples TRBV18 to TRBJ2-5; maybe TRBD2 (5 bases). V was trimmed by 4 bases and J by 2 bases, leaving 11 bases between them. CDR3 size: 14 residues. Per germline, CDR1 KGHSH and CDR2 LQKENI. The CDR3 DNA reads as TGTGCCAGCTCACTCCAAACTAGGCAAGAGACCCAGTACTTC. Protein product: CASSLQTRQETQYF. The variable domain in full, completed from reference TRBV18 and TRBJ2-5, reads NAGVMQNPRHLVRRRGQEARLRCSPMKGHSHVYWYRQLPEEGLKFMVYLQKENIIDESGMPKERFSAEFPKEGPSILRIQQVVRGDSAAYFCASSLQTRQETQYFGPGTRLLVL.

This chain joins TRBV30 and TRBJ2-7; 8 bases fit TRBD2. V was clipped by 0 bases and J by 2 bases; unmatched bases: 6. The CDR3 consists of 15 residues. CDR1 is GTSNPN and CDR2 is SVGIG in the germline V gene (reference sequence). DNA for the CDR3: TGTGCCTGGAGTGTCGCAGCGGGGGCGGCCTACGAGCAGTACTTC. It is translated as CAWSVAAGAAYEQYF.

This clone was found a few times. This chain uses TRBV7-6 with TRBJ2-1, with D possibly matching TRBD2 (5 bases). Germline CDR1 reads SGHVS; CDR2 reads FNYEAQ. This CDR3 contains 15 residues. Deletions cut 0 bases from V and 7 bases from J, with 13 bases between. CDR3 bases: TGTGCCAGCAGCTTAGCTAATACTAGGTCGAATGAGCAGTTCTTC. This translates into CASSLANTRSNEQFF.

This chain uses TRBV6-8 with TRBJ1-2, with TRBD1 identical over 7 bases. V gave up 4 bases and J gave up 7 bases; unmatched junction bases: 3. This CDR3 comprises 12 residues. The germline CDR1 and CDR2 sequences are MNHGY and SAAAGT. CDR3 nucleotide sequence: TGTGCCAGCAGTTCCCCAGGGGGTGGCTACACCTTC. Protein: CASSSPGGGYTF.

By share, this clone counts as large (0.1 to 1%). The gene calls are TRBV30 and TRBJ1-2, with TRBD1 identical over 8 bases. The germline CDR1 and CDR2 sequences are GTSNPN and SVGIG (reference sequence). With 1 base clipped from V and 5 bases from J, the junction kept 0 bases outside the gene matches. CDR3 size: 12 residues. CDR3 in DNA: TGTGCCTGGAGTGGACAGGGGTATGGCTACACCTTC. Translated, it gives CAWSGQGYGYTF.

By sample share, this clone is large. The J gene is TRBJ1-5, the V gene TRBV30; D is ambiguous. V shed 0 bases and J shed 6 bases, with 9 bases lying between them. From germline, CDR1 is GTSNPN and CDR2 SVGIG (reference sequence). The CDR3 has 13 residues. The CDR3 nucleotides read TGTGCCTGGAGTGTTAGTGTTGGTCAGCCCCAGCATTTT. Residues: CAWSVSVGQPQHF.

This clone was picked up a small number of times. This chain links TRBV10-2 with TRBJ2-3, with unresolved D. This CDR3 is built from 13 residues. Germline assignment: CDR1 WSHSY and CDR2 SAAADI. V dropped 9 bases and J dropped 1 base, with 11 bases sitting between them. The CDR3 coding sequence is TGCGCCAGTCTTGTTCCGGGCACAGATACGCAGTATTTT. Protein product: CASLVPGTDTQYF.

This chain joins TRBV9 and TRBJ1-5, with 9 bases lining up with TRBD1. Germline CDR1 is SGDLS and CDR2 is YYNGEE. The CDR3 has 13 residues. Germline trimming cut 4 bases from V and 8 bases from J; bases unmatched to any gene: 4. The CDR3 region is CASSSTGGKPQHF. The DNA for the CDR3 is TGTGCCAGCAGCTCGACAGGGGGAAAGCCCCAGCATTTT.

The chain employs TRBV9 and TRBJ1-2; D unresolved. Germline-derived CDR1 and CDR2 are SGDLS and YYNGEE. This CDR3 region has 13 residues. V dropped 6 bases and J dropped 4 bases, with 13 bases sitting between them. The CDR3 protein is CASNEGGPYGYTF. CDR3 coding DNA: TGTGCCAGCAACGAGGGAGGGCCCTATGGCTACACCTTC.

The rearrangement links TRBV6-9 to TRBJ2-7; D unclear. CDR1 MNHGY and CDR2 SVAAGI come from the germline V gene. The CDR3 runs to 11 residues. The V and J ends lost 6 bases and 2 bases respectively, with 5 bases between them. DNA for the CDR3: TGTGCCAGCAGCTCAACCTACGAGCAGTACTTC. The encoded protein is CASSSTYEQYF.

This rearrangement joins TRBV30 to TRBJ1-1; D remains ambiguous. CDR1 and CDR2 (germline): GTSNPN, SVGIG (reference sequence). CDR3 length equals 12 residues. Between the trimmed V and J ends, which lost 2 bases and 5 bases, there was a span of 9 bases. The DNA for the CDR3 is TGTGCCTGGAGTAGTAAGGGAACTGAAGCTTTCTTT. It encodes CAWSSKGTEAFF.

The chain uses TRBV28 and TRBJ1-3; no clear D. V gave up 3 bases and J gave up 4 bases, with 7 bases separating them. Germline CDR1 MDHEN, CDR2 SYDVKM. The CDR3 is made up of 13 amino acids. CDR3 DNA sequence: TGTGCCAGCAGTTTGTCCAGAGGAAACACCATATATTTT. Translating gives CASSLSRGNTIYF.

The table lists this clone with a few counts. The CDR3 DNA sequence: TGTGCCAGCAGCTTAGAGGGCCAGGGGGAATGGTGGTCCTACAATGAGCAGTTCTTC. Translating it yields CASSLEGQGEWWSYNEQFF. The chain employs TRBV11-3 and TRBJ2-1; TRBD1 matches at 7 bases. CDR1 and CDR2 (germline): SGHNT, YENEEA. The CDR3 sequence is 19 residues long. V dropped 0 bases and J dropped 1; count of bases not matched to a gene: 12.

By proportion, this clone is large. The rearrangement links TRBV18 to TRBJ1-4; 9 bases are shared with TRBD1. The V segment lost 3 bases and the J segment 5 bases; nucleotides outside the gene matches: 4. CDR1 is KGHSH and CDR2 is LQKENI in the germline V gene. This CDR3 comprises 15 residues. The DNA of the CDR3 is TGTGCCAGCTCACCCCCGACAGGGGGAAATGAAAAACTGTTTTTT. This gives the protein CASSPPTGGNEKLFF.

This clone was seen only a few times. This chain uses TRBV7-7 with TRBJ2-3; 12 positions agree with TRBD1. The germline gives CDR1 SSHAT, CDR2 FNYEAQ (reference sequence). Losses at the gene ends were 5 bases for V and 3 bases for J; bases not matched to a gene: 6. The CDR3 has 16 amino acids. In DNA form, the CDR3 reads TGTGCCAGCAGCCCGGGACAGGGGGCACGGACAGATACGCAGTATTTT. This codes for CASSPGQGARTDTQYF.

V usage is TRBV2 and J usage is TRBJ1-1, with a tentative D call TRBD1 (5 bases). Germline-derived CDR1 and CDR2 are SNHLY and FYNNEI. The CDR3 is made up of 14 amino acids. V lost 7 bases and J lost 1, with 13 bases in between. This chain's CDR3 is CASTRDRQNTEAFF. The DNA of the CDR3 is TGTGCCAGCACCCGGGACCGTCAGAACACTGAAGCTTTCTTT.

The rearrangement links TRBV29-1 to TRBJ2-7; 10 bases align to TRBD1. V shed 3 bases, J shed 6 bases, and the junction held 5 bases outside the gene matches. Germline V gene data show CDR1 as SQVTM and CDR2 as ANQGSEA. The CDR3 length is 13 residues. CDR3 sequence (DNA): TGCAGCGTTGATCGGACAGGGGGACCCGAGCAGTACTTC. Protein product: CSVDRTGGPEQYF.

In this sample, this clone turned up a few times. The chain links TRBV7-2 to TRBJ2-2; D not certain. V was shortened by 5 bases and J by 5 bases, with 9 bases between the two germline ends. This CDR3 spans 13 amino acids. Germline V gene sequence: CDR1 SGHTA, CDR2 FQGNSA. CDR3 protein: CASSTTATGELFF. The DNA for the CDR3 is TGTGCCAGCAGCACGACCGCAACCGGGGAGCTGTTTTTT. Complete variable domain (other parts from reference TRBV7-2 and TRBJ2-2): GAGVSQSPSNKVTEKGKDVELRCDPISGHTALYWYRQSLGQGLEFLIYFQGNSAPDKSGLPSDRFSAERTGGSVSTLTIQRTQQEDSAVYLCASSTTATGELFFGEGSRLTVL.

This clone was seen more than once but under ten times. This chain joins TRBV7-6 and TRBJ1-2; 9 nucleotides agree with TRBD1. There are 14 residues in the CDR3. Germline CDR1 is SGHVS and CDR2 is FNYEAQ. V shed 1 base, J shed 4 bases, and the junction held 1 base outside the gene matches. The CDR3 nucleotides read TGTGCCAGCAGCTTAGGGACAGGGGCCTATGGCTACACCTTC. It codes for CASSLGTGAYGYTF.

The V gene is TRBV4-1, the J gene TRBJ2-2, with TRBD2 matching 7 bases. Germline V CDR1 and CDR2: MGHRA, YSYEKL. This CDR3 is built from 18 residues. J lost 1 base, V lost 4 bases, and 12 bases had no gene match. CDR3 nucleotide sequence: TGCGCCAGCAGCCCGACTCTTCTTGGACTAGTGAACACCGGGGAGCTGTTTTTT. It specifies CASSPTLLGLVNTGELFF.

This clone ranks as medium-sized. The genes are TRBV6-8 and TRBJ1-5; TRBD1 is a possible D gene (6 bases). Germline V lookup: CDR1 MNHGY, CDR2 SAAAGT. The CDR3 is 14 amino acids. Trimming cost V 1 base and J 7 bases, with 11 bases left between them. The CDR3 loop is CASSYYEGGQPQHF. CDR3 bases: TGTGCCAGCAGTTACTACGAAGGGGGGCAGCCCCAGCATTTT.

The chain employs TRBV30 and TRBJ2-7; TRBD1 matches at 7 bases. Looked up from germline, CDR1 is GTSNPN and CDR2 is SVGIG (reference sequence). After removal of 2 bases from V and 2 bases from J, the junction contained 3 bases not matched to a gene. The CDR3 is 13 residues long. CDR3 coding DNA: TGTGCCTGGAGTCAGGACAGGCCCTACGAGCAGTACTTC. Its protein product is CAWSQDRPYEQYF.